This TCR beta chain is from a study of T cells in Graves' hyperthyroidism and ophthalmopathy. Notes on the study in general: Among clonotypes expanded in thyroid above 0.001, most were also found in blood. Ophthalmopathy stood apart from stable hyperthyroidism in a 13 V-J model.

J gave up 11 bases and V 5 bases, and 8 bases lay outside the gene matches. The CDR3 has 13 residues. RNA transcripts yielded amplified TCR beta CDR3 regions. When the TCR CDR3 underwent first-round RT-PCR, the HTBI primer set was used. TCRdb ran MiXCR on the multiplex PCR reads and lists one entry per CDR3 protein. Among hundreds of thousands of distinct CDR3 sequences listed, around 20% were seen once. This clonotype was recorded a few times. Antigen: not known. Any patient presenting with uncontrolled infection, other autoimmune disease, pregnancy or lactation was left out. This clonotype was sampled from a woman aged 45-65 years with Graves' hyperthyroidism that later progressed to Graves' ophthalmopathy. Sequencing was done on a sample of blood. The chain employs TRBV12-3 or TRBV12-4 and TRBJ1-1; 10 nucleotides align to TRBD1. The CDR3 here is CASSNRQGAAAFF. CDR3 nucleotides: TGTGCCAGCAGTAATCGACAGGGGGCAGCTGCTTTCTTT.